One sample yielded the 27 T cell receptor beta chains listed below, sequenced in a study of cytomegalovirus exposure and HLA in healthy donors. PCR primers comprised 60 Vbeta and 13 Jbeta primers. Libraries were prepared by immunoSEQ multiplex PCR; TCRdb keeps only in-frame clonotypes and omits some of them. Of a few hundred thousand clones in the sample, 80% to 95% are singletons; the top ten hold about 1.7%. Sequencing was carried out using PBMCs. The receptors come from a girl aged 2 to 9 in good health and CMV-seronegative.

This rearrangement joins TRBV27 to TRBJ1-2; D not certain. Germline CDR1 and CDR2: MNHEY and SMNVEV (reference sequence). V gave up 2 bases and J gave up 3 bases, with 7 bases separating them. CDR3 length equals 13 residues. The CDR3 spells CASSLGPYYGYTF. In DNA form, the CDR3 reads TGTGCCAGCAGTTTAGGGCCCTACTATGGCTACACCTTC.

CDR3 DNA: TGTGCCAGCAGTTCGGACGCCGGGACAGGCGATTCACCCCTCCACTTT. Its translation is CASSSDAGTGDSPLHF. This chain connects TRBV6-5 to TRBJ1-6; TRBD1 matches 8 bases. Germline values: CDR1 MNHEY, CDR2 SVGAGI. This CDR3 comprises 16 residues. V trimming: 4 bases; J trimming: 8 bases; junction bases outside the gene matches: 10.

Details on this clone: The junction shows a germline mismatch at one end, possibly a read error. This same CDR3 is encoded by further DNA sequences in the sample. This rearrangement joins TRBV7-8 to TRBJ1-5; D uncertain. Germline CDR1 reads SGHVS; CDR2 reads FQNEAQ. The CDR3 runs to 17 residues. In DNA form, the CDR3 reads TGCGCCAGCAGCCTGTATAAACCACTCGATAGCAATCAGCCCCAGCATTTT. It yields the protein CASSLYKPLDSNQPQHF.

This rearrangement joins TRBV5-6 to TRBJ1-1, with a possible D match to TRBD1 (5 bases). CDR1 SGHDT and CDR2 YYEEEE come from the germline V gene. The CDR3 totals 14 residues. Trimming removed 1 base at V and 0 bases at J, with 7 bases between. Here the CDR3 reads CASSLLTVNTEAFF. The CDR3 coding sequence is TGTGCCAGCAGCTTGTTGACAGTGAACACTGAAGCTTTCTTT.

The chain joins TRBV19 to TRBJ2-7, with TRBD2 matching 8 bases. The germline gives CDR1 LNHDA, CDR2 SQIVND (reference sequence). Trimming removed 4 bases from V and 0 bases from J; junction bases left unmatched: 5. The CDR3 runs to 15 residues. For the CDR3, the DNA is TGTGCCAGTAGTACCACTAGCGGCTCCTCCTACGAGCAGTACTTC. Protein product: CASSTTSGSSYEQYF.

The V call is TRBV6-5, the J call TRBJ2-7, with D possibly being TRBD1 (6 bases). The CDR3 sequence is 13 residues long. V was cut by 6 bases and J by 2 bases, with 11 bases left in between. Germline assignment: CDR1 MNHEY and CDR2 SVGAGI. This chain's CDR3 is CASSYDRTYEQYF. The CDR3 bases are TGTGCCAGCAGCTACGACAGGACCTACGAGCAGTACTTC.

This sequence joins TRBV6-5 and TRBJ1-1; 12 nucleotides agree with TRBD1. CDR1 and CDR2 from the germline V gene are MNHEY and SVGAGI. The CDR3 has 14 amino acids. J was trimmed by 11 bases and V by 6 bases; bases with no gene match: 10. In DNA form, the CDR3 reads TGTGCCAGCAGCACCGGGACAGGGGGCAGGATGGCTTTCTTT. It yields the protein CASSTGTGGRMAFF.

J is TRBJ1-2 and V is TRBV28, with D uncertain. V lost 3 bases and J 4 bases, leaving 9 bases between the germline ends. Germline values: CDR1 MDHEN, CDR2 SYDVKM. The CDR3 runs 13 residues. The CDR3 region has the DNA TGTGCCAGCAGTTTTTTGGGCAGCTATGGCTACACCTTC. Translation: CASSFLGSYGYTF.

The chain carries TRBV9 and TRBJ1-1; no definite D call. Trimming pared 4 bases from V and 0 bases from J, leaving 10 bases between. The CDR3 runs to 14 residues. Germline CDR1 and CDR2: SGDLS and YYNGEE. The CDR3 loop reads CASSPEFMNTEAFF. CDR3 coding DNA: TGTGCCAGCAGCCCCGAGTTCATGAACACTGAAGCTTTCTTT.

The sample holds one count of this clone. The gene calls are TRBV5-1 and TRBJ2-3; D remains unclear. The V gene's germline CDR1 is SGHRS and CDR2 YFSETQ. With 5 bases removed from V and 0 bases from J, the gap between germline ends came to 16 bases. This CDR3 is built from 16 residues. The CDR3 DNA is TGCGCCAGCAGTCTTCTCGACCTAGTAAGCACAGATACGCAGTATTTT. Protein product: CASSLLDLVSTDTQYF. The full variable domain, its missing parts supplied by reference TRBV5-1 and TRBJ2-3, is KAGVTQTPRYLIKTRGQQVTLSCSPISGHRSVSWYQQTPGQGLQFLFEYFSETQRNKGNFPGRFSGRQFSNSRSEMNVSTLELGDSALYLCASSLLDLVSTDTQYFGPGTRLTVL.

V usage is TRBV5-1 and J usage is TRBJ2-1, with 10 positions matching TRBD2. The CDR3 loop spans 14 amino acids. The V segment lost 4 bases and the J segment 5 bases; nucleotides outside the gene matches: 3. Per germline, CDR1 SGHRS and CDR2 YFSETQ. The CDR3 is CASSPGLADNEQFF. The CDR3 DNA reads TGCGCCAGCAGCCCCGGACTAGCGGACAATGAGCAGTTCTTC.

The chain employs TRBV2 and TRBJ2-2; weak D call: TRBD1 (6 bases). The CDR3 length is 16 residues. With 10 bases removed from V and 2 bases from J, the gap between germline ends came to 20 bases. CDR1 and CDR2 from the germline V gene are SNHLY and FYNNEI. In nucleotides, the CDR3 is TGTGCCACCCCGTGGGGGCCAGGGGATAACACCGGGGAGCTGTTTTTT. Amino acids: CATPWGPGDNTGELFF.

The chain carries TRBV4-1 and TRBJ2-5, with TRBD2 identical over 14 bases. J gave up 5 bases and V 1 base, and 6 bases lay outside the gene matches. The CDR3 is 17 amino acids. CDR1 is MGHRA, CDR2 YSYEKL, per germline. The CDR3 is CASSQVRTSGGMETQYF. The CDR3 nucleotides are TGCGCCAGCAGCCAAGTAAGGACTAGCGGGGGGATGGAGACCCAGTACTTC.

The chain couples TRBV2 to TRBJ1-4, with 8 bases aligning to TRBD1. Germline CDR1 SNHLY, CDR2 FYNNEI. CDR3 length: 15 amino acids. The J segment lost 2 bases and the V segment lost 6 bases, leaving 5 bases of the junction unmatched. This chain's CDR3 is CASSGQGGTNEKLFF. The CDR3 DNA follows: TGTGCCAGCAGCGGACAGGGAGGCACTAATGAAAAACTGTTTTTT.

This sequence joins TRBV5-1 and TRBJ2-2, with D hard to call. The CDR3 covers 13 residues. V gave up 7 bases and J gave up 0 bases, with 7 bases separating them. Germline assignment: CDR1 SGHRS and CDR2 YFSETQ. CDR3 DNA sequence: TGCGCCAGCCGGGTTACGAACACCGGGGAGCTGTTTTTT. Its protein product is CASRVTNTGELFF.

This clone has a single count. This chain joins TRBV5-8 and TRBJ1-5, with TRBD1 as a possible D gene (5 bases). The CDR3 contains 14 residues. In germline, CDR1 is SGHTS, CDR2 YDEGEE. V lost 1 base and J lost 3, with 8 bases in between. In DNA, the CDR3 is TGTGCCAGCAGCTTGTTCAGGGACAATCAGCCCCAGCATTTT. Its translation: CASSLFRDNQPQHF.

The chain uses TRBV6-5 and TRBJ2-7; TRBD2 agrees at 9 bases. The CDR3 has 15 residues. The germline gives CDR1 MNHEY, CDR2 SVGAGI. V was pared by 0 bases and J by 3 bases, with 3 bases of the junction left unmatched. The chain's CDR3 is CASSYSSGGLYEQYF. CDR3 in DNA: TGTGCCAGCAGTTACTCGAGCGGGGGGCTCTACGAGCAGTACTTC.

The chain uses TRBV18 and TRBJ2-7; tentatively, D is TRBD1 (5 bases). This CDR3 comprises 13 residues. V lost 1 base, J lost 2 bases, and 6 bases lay in between. From germline, CDR1 is KGHSH and CDR2 LQKENI. The CDR3 DNA reads TGTGCCAGCTCACCACTACAGGCCTACGAGCAGTACTTC. Its translation: CASSPLQAYEQYF. Based on the CDR3 plus reference TRBV18 and TRBJ2-7, the full variable domain is NAGVMQNPRHLVRRRGQEARLRCSPMKGHSHVYWYRQLPEEGLKFMVYLQKENIIDESGMPKERFSAEFPKEGPSILRIQQVVRGDSAAYFCASSPLQAYEQYFGPGTRLTVT.

The V and J genes are TRBV10-3 and TRBJ2-7; 10 bases agree with TRBD2. The germline gives CDR1 ENHRY, CDR2 SYGVKD. CDR3 length: 13 residues. Trimming removed 8 bases from V and 5 bases from J; junction bases left unmatched: 6. The CDR3 is CAIHAGTSDEQYF. DNA for the CDR3: TGTGCCATCCATGCTGGGACTAGCGACGAGCAGTACTTC.

CDR3 DNA sequence: TGTGCCAGCAGCTTTTGGTCGCCAGACCCCCGAGGCACCTACGAGCAGTACTTC. Translating it yields CASSFWSPDPRGTYEQYF. This chain connects TRBV13 to TRBJ2-7; D gene uncertain. This CDR3 is built from 18 residues. Germline V gene sequence: CDR1 PRHDT, CDR2 FYEKMQ (reference sequence). V was shortened by 3 bases and J by 2 bases, with 23 bases between the two germline ends.

The chain uses TRBV6-5 and TRBJ2-1; maybe TRBD2 (5 bases). Trimming pared 6 bases from V and 12 bases from J, leaving 12 bases between. From germline, CDR1 is MNHEY and CDR2 SVGAGI. The length of the CDR3 is 11 residues. CDR3 sequence reads: CASREGRLQFF. In DNA, the CDR3 is TGTGCCAGCAGAGAGGGCCGGCTGCAGTTCTTC.

The chain links TRBV5-6 to TRBJ2-7; 8 nucleotides align to TRBD1. The CDR3 totals 14 residues. Germline V gene sequence: CDR1 SGHDT, CDR2 YYEEEE. V shed 0 bases, J shed 5 bases, and the junction held 4 bases outside the gene matches. CDR3 nucleotides: TGTGCCAGCAGCTTGGGACAGGGGATTAACGAGCAGTACTTC. Residues: CASSLGQGINEQYF.

V is TRBV27 and J is TRBJ2-5, with D perhaps TRBD1 (5 bases). Trimming removed 3 bases at V and 2 bases at J, with 10 bases between. Germline CDR1 reads MNHEY; CDR2 reads SMNVEV (reference sequence). The CDR3 length is 14 residues. The CDR3 DNA is TGTGCCAGCAGTTTTAGACAGCAACAAGAGACCCAGTACTTC. It codes for CASSFRQQQETQYF.

The rearrangement links TRBV30 to TRBJ2-1; the match to TRBD2 covers 10 bases. The CDR3 sequence is 16 residues long. The J segment lost 3 bases and the V segment lost 0 bases, leaving 5 bases of the junction unmatched. Germline V gene data show CDR1 as GTSNPN and CDR2 as SVGIG (reference sequence). CDR3 nucleotides: TGTGCCTGGAGTGTACGAAGCGGGAGGGTCTACAATGAGCAGTTCTTC. Its protein is CAWSVRSGRVYNEQFF.

The gene calls are TRBV10-1 and TRBJ2-7, with 10 bases identical to TRBD2. The CDR3 length is 13 residues. Per germline, CDR1 WNHNN and CDR2 SYGVQD (reference sequence). The J segment lost 9 bases and the V segment lost 4 bases, leaving 6 bases of the junction unmatched. The CDR3 bases are TGCGCCAGCAGTGTCCAGCGGGAGGGCCTGCAGTACTTC. Amino acids: CASSVQREGLQYF.

The chain recombines TRBV7-8 with TRBJ2-7; TRBD2 aligns across 8 bases. J gave up 0 bases and V 1 base, and 5 bases lay outside the gene matches. In germline, CDR1 is SGHVS, CDR2 FQNEAQ. This CDR3 is 16 amino acids long. CDR3 bases: TGTGCCAGCAGCTTAGAGGTGACTAGCGCCTCCTACGAGCAGTACTTC. This translates into CASSLEVTSASYEQYF.

In its sample, this clone was seen once. The chain combines TRBV4-1 with TRBJ2-7; 11 bases line up with TRBD2. Germline V lookup: CDR1 MGHRA, CDR2 YSYEKL. CDR3 length: 17 amino acids. After removal of 1 base from V and 2 bases from J, the junction contained 7 bases not matched to a gene. CDR3 bases: TGCGCCAGCAGCCAAGCCCTAGCGGGAGGTAATACCTACGAGCAGTACTTC. It encodes CASSQALAGGNTYEQYF.